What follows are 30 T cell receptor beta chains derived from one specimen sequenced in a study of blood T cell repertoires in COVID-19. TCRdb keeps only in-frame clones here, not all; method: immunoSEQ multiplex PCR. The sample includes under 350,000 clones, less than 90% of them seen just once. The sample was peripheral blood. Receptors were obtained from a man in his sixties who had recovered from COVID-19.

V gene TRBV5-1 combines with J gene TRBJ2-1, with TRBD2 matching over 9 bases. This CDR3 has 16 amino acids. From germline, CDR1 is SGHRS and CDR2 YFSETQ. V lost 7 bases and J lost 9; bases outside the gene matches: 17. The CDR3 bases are TGCGCCAGCGCCCCCCCCCTGGCGGGGGGGGGAGGTGAGCAGTTCTTC. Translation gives CASAPPLAGGGGEQFF. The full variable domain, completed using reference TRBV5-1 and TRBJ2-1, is KAGVTQTPRYLIKTRGQQVTLSCSPISGHRSVSWYQQTPGQGLQFLFEYFSETQRNKGNFPGRFSGRQFSNSRSEMNVSTLELGDSALYLCASAPPLAGGGGEQFFGPGTRLTVL.

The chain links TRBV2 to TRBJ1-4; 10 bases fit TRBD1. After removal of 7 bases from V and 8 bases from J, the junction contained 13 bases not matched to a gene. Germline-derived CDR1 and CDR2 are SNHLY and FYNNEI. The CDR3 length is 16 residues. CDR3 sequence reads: CASTTGQGGLKEKLFF. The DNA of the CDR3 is TGTGCCAGCACCACCGGACAGGGGGGTTTAAAGGAAAAACTGTTTTTT.

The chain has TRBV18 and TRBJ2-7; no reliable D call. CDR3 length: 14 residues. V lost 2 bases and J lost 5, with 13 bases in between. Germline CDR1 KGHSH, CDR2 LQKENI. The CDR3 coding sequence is TGTGCCAGCTCACCAATCCAGCGTAGCAACGAGCAGTACTTC. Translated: CASSPIQRSNEQYF.

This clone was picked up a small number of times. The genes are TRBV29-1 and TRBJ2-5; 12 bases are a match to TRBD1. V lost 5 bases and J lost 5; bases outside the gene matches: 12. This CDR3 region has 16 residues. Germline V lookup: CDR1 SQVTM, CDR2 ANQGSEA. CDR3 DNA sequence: TGCAGCGTTCGCGGAGGTCAGGGACAGGGGGCGGAGACCCAGTACTTC. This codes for CSVRGGQGQGAETQYF.

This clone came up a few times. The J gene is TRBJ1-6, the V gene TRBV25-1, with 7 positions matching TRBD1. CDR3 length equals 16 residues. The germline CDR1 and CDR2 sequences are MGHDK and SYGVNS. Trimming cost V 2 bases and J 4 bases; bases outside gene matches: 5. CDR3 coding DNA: TGTGCCAGCAGTGAAACGGGGGACAGTTATAATTCACCCCTCCACTTT. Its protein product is CASSETGDSYNSPLHF.

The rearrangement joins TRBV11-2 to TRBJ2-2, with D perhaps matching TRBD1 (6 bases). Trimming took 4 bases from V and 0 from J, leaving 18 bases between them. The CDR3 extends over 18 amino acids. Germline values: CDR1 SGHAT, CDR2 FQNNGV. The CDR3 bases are TGTGCCAGCAGCTATGGACGGGGACACAGGACGAACACCGGGGAGCTGTTTTTT. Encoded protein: CASSYGRGHRTNTGELFF.

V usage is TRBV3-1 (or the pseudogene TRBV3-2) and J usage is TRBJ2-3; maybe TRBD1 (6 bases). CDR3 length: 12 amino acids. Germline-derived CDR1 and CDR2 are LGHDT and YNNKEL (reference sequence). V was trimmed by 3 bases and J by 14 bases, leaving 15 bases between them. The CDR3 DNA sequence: TGTGCCAGCAGCCACCGGGACAATGAGCGGTATTTT. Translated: CASSHRDNERYF.

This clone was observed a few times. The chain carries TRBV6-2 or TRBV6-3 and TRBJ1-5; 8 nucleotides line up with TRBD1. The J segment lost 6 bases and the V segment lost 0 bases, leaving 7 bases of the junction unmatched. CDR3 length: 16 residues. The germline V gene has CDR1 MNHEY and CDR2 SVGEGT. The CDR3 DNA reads TGTGCCAGCAGTTACTCCGGACAGGGTAGTAGTCAGCCCCAGCATTTT. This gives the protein CASSYSGQGSSQPQHF.

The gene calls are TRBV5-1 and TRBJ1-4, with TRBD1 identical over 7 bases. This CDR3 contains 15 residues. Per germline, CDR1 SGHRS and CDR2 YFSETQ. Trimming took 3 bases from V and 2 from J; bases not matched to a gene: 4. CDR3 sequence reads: CASSSQTGTNEKLFF. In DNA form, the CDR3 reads TGCGCCAGCAGCTCACAGACAGGGACTAATGAAAAACTGTTTTTT.

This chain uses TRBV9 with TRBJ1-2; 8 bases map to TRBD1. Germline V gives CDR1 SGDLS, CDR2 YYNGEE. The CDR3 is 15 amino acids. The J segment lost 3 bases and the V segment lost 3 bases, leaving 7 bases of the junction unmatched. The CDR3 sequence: CASSGTGRGDYGYTF. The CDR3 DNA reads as TGTGCCAGCAGCGGGACAGGGCGAGGTGACTATGGCTACACCTTC. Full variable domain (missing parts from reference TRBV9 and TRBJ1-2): DSGVTQTPKHLITATGQRVTLRCSPRSGDLSVYWYQQSLDQGLQFLIQYYNGEERAKGNILERFSAQQFPDLHSELNLSSLELGDSALYFCASSGTGRGDYGYTFGSGTRLTVV.

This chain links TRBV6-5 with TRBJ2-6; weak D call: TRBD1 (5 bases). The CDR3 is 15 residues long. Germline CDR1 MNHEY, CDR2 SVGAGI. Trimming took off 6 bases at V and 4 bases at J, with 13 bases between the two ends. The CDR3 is CASRPYRPGANVLTF. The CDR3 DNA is TGTGCCAGCAGACCTTACAGGCCCGGGGCCAACGTCCTGACTTTC.

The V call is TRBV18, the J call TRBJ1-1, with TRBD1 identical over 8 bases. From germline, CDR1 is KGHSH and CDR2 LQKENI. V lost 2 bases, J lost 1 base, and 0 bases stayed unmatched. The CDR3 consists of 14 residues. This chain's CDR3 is CASSPGTGNTEAFF. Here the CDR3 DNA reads TGTGCCAGCTCACCAGGGACAGGGAACACTGAAGCTTTCTTT.

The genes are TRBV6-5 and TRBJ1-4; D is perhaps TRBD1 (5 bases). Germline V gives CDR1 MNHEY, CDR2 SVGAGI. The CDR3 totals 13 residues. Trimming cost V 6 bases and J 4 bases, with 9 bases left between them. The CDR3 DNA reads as TGTGCCAGCAGGACAGTAAATAATGAAAAACTGTTTTTT. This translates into CASRTVNNEKLFF.

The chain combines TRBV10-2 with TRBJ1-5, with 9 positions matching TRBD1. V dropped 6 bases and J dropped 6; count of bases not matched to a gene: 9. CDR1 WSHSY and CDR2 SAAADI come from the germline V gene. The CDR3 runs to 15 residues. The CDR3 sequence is CASRSGTGYTQPQHF. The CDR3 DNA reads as TGCGCCAGCAGATCGGGGACAGGGTATACTCAGCCCCAGCATTTT.

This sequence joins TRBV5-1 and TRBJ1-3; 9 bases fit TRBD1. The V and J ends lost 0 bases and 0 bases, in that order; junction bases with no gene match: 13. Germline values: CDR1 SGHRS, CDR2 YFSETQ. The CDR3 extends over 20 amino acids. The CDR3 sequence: CASSLAGTGRQGSSGNTIYF. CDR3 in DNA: TGCGCCAGCAGCTTGGCCGGGACAGGGAGGCAGGGGAGCTCTGGAAACACCATATATTTT.

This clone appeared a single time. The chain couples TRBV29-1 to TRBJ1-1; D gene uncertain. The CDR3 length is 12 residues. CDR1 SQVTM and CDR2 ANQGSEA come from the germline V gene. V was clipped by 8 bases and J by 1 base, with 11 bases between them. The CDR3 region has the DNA TGCAGCACTGAATCTTGGAACACTGAAGCTTTCTTT. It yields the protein CSTESWNTEAFF.

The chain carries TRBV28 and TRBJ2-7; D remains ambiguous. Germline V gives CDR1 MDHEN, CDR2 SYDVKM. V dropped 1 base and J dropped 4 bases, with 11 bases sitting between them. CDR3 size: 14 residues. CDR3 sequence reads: CASSLFRVGYEQYF. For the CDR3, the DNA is TGTGCCAGCAGTTTATTTCGGGTCGGATACGAGCAGTACTTC.

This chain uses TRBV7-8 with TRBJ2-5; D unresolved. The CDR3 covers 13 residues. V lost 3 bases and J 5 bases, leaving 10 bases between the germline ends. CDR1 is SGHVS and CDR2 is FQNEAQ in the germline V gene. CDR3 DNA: TGTGCCAGCAGCTTGTCCTACGGTGAGACCCAGTACTTC. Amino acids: CASSLSYGETQYF. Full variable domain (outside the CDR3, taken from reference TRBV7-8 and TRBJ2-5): GAGVSQSPRYKVAKRGQDVALRCDPISGHVSLFWYQQALGQGPEFLTYFQNEAQLDKSGLPSDRFFAERPEGSVSTLKIQRTQQEDSAVYLCASSLSYGETQYFGPGTRLLVL.

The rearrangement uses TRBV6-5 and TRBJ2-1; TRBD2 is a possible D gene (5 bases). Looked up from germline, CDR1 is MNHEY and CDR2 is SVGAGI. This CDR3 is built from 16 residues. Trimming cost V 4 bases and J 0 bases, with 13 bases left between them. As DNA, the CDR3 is TGTGCCAGCAGTTTTCACGGGGAACTCTCCTACAATGAGCAGTTCTTC. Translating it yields CASSFHGELSYNEQFF.

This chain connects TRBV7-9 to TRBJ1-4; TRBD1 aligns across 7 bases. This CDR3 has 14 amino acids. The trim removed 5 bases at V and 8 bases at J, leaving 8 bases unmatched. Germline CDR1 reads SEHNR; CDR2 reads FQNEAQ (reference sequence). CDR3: CASSGDSLGEKLFF. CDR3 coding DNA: TGTGCCAGCAGCGGGGACAGCCTGGGCGAAAAACTGTTTTTT.

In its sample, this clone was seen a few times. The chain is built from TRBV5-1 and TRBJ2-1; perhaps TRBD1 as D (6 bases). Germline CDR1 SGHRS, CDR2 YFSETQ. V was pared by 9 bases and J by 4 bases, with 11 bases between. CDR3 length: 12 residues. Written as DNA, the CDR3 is TGCGCCACCGGACAGAAATACAATGAGCAGTTCTTC. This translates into CATGQKYNEQFF.

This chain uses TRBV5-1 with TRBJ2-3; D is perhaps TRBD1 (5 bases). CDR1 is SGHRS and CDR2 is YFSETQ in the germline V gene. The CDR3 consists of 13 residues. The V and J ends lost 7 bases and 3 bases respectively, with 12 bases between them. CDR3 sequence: CASSQDPTDTQYF. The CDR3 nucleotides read TGCGCCAGCTCACAGGACCCAACAGATACGCAGTATTTT.

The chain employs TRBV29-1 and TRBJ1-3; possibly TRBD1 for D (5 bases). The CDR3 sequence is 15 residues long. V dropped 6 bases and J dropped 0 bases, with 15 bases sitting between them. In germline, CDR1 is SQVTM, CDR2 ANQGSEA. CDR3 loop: CSVGGDGRSGNTIYF. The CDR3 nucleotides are TGCAGCGTCGGAGGGGACGGCCGCTCTGGAAACACCATATATTTT.

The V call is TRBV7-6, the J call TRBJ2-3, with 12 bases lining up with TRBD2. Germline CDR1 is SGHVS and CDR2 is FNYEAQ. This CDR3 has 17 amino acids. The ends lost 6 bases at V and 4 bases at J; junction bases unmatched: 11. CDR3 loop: CASRPGPSGGAADTQYF. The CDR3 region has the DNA TGTGCCAGCAGGCCCGGTCCTAGCGGGGGGGCGGCAGATACGCAGTATTTT. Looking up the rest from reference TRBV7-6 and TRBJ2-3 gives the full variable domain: GAGVSQSPRYKVTKRGQDVALRCDPISGHVSLYWYRQALGQGPEFLTYFNYEAQQDKSGLPNDRFSAERPEGSISTLTIQRTEQRDSAMYRCASRPGPSGGAADTQYFGPGTRLTVL.

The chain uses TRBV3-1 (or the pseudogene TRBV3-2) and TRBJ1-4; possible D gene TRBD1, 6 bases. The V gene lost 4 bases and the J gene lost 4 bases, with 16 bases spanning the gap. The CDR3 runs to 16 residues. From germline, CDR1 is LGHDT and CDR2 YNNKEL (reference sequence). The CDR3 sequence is CASSLNPRGRNEKLFF. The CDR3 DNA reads TGTGCCAGCAGCCTCAACCCCAGGGGCCGTAATGAAAAACTGTTTTTT.

CDR3 bases: TGTGCCAGCAGCCAGGAGTTAGCGGGGTTCGGGGGGGAGACCCAGTACTTC. Its protein is CASSQELAGFGGETQYF. J is TRBJ2-5 and V is TRBV3-1 (or the pseudogene TRBV3-2), with 8 positions matching TRBD2. J lost 5 bases, V lost 3 bases, and 14 bases had no gene match. Germline loops: CDR1 LGHDT, CDR2 YNNKEL (reference sequence). The CDR3 contains 17 residues.

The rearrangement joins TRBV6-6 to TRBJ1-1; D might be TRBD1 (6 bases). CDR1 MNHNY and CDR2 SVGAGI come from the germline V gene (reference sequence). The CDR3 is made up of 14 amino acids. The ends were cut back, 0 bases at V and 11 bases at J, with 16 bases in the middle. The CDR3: CASSYSGQLPWAFF. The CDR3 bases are TGTGCCAGCAGTTACTCCGGACAGCTTCCGTGGGCTTTCTTT.

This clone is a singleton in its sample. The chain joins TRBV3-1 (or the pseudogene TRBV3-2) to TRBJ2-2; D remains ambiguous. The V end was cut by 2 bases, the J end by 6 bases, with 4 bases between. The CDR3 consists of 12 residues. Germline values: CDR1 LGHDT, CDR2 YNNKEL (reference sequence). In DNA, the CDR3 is TGTGCCAGCAGCCAATTCTCCGGGGAGCTGTTTTTT. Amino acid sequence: CASSQFSGELFF.

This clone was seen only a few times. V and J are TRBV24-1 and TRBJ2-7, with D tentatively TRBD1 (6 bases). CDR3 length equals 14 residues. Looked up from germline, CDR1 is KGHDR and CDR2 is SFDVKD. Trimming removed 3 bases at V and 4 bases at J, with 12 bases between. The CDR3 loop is CATSDPDSEYEQYF. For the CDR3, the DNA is TGTGCCACCAGTGATCCGGACAGCGAATACGAGCAGTACTTC.

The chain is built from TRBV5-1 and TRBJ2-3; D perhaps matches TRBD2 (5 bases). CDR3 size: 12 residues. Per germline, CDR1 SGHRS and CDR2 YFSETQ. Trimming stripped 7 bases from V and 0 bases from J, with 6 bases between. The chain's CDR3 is CASGSSTDTQYF. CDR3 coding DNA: TGCGCCAGCGGGAGTAGCACAGATACGCAGTATTTT.